This entry describes one T cell receptor beta chain. Its antigen is not identified. The genes are named according to mouse. Read data end 1 residue before the CDR3 end; the end is taken from the germline J gene. This sample stems from a study of tissue T cells after allogeneic stem cell transplantation. Whole-study results and caveats: Across patients, clones rarely overlapped, yet motif clusters were shared tissue-specifically. In patients and mice, blood and spleen missed much of tissue repertoire.

The CDR3 spans 13 residues. The V and J ends lost 4 bases and 2 bases respectively, with 9 bases between them. Looked up from germline, CDR1 is KGHPV and CDR2 is FQNQEV (reference sequence). TCRbeta CDR3 was sequenced at survey depth with template counts. Sequencing used immunoSEQ multiplex PCR; TCRdb keeps in-frame clones, though not all of them. The sample holds roughly 8,900 clones, 47% seen once. Time point noted: mouse harvest day 7 after allogeneic transplant. The graft held 10^6 splenic CD5+ T cells and 10^7 T-cell-depleted bone marrow cells. Mice had MHC-mismatched B6 into BALB/c GVHD, sampled day 7 or 14.

This receptor was obtained from a female BALB/c mouse given C57BL/6 T cells with graft-versus-host disease after an allogeneic hematopoietic cell transplant. The chain carries TRBV26 and TRBJ2-7, with a tentative D call TRBD1 (6 bases). Source material: gut tissue. CDR3: CASSPGQTYEQYF. The CDR3 DNA, read in part, is TGTGCCAGCAGTCCGGGACAAACCTATGAACAGTAC.